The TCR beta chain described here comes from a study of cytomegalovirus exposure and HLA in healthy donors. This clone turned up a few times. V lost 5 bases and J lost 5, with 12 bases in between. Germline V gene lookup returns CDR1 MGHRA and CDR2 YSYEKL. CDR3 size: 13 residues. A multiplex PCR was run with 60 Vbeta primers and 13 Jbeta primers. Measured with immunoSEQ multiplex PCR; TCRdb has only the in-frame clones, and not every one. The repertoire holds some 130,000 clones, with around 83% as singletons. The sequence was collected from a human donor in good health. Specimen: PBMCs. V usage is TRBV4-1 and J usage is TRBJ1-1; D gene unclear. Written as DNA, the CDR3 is TGCGCCAGCAGCTACCGAGAAAAGACTGAAGCTTTCTTT. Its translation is CASSYREKTEAFF.